The 16 T cell receptor beta chains presented below share a single source sample, sequenced in a study of cytomegalovirus exposure and HLA in healthy donors. A multiplex PCR was run with 60 Vbeta primers and 13 Jbeta primers. The data were produced by immunoSEQ multiplex PCR, yet TCRdb's version contains in-frame clones alone and is incomplete. Recorded for this sample: over 75,000 clones. Material: PBMCs. These receptors were obtained from a man aged 50-59 years in good health and CMV-seronegative.

The chain couples TRBV28 to TRBJ2-7; 8 bases are shared with TRBD1. The V and J ends lost 5 bases and 0 bases, in that order; junction bases with no gene match: 6. The germline V gene has CDR1 MDHEN and CDR2 SYDVKM. The CDR3 has 15 amino acids. In DNA, the CDR3 is TGTGCCAGCAGTCCCCGGACAGGGTACTCCTACGAGCAGTACTTC. Protein sequence: CASSPRTGYSYEQYF.

The chain carries TRBV6-1 and TRBJ2-1, with D unresolved. The germline V gene encodes CDR1 MNHNS and CDR2 SASEGT. Deletions cut 10 bases from V and 0 bases from J, with 10 bases between. The CDR3 has 13 amino acids. The CDR3 nucleotides read TGTGCCACTGACTCAAGCTCCTACAATGAGCAGTTCTTC. This codes for CATDSSSYNEQFF.

The rearrangement links TRBV5-4 to TRBJ2-2; 9 bases align to TRBD1. V was pared by 0 bases and J by 4 bases, with 1 base of the junction left unmatched. Germline V gene sequence: CDR1 SGHNT, CDR2 YYREEE (reference sequence). The CDR3 is made up of 15 amino acids. CDR3 nucleotides: TGTGCCAGCAGCTTGGAGACAGGGGGCACCGGGGAGCTGTTTTTT. Translated: CASSLETGGTGELFF. The full variable domain, its missing parts supplied by reference TRBV5-4 and TRBJ2-2, is ETGVTQSPTHLIKTRGQQVTLRCSSQSGHNTVSWYQQALGQGPQFIFQYYREEENGRGNFPPRFSGLQFPNYSSELNVNALELDDSALYLCASSLETGGTGELFFGEGSRLTVL.

The V gene is TRBV18, the J gene TRBJ1-1, with TRBD1 matching over 7 bases. The germline V gene encodes CDR1 KGHSH and CDR2 LQKENI. The CDR3 length is 16 residues. V trimming: 3 bases; J trimming: 1 base; junction bases outside the gene matches: 8. For the CDR3, the DNA is TGTGCCAGCTCACCCTCGACAGGGATGGGGAACACTGAAGCTTTCTTT. Translating it yields CASSPSTGMGNTEAFF.

V is TRBV18 and J is TRBJ2-5, with no clear D. Trimming left V 3 bases short and J 11 bases short, with 19 bases between. The CDR3 has 14 residues. Germline CDR1 KGHSH, CDR2 LQKENI. In DNA form, the CDR3 reads TGTGCCAGCTCACCCGGTGAGAAACAGAACAAGCAGTACTTC. This encodes CASSPGEKQNKQYF.

The CDR3 spells CSVDGGGRELFF. CDR3 bases: TGCAGCGTTGATGGGGGGGGCCGCGAACTGTTTTTT. The gene calls are TRBV29-1 and TRBJ1-4, with D perhaps matching TRBD1 (6 bases). Between the trimmed V and J ends, which lost 3 bases and 12 bases, there was a span of 14 bases. Germline CDR1 reads SQVTM; CDR2 reads ANQGSEA. The CDR3 is made up of 12 amino acids.

This sequence joins TRBV4-2 and TRBJ1-3; D gene uncertain. V was cut by 1 base and J by 0 bases, with 10 bases left in between. In germline, CDR1 is LGHNA, CDR2 YNFKEQ. CDR3 length equals 16 residues. CDR3 region: CASSQGLQSSGNTIYF. DNA for the CDR3: TGTGCCAGCAGCCAAGGCCTACAGTCCTCTGGAAACACCATATATTTT.

The chain has TRBV11-2 and TRBJ2-7, with D perhaps TRBD2 (5 bases). The germline gives CDR1 SGHAT, CDR2 FQNNGV. V lost 1 base and J lost 4, with 8 bases in between. CDR3 length: 13 residues. The CDR3 sequence is CASSLGENYEQYF. The CDR3, as DNA: TGTGCCAGCAGCTTAGGGGAGAATTACGAGCAGTACTTC. The variable domain in full, completed from reference TRBV11-2 and TRBJ2-7, reads EAGVAQSPRYKIIEKRQSVAFWCNPISGHATLYWYQQILGQGPKLLIQFQNNGVVDDSQLPKDRFSAERLKGVDSTLKIQPAKLEDSAVYLCASSLGENYEQYFGPGTRLTVT.

The V and J genes are TRBV6-5 and TRBJ1-1; TRBD1 might be the D (5 bases). The germline V and J ends were trimmed by 5 bases and 4 bases, with 11 bases remaining between them. Germline CDR1 and CDR2: MNHEY and SVGAGI. There are 13 residues in the CDR3. The DNA for the CDR3 is TGTGCCAGCAGTGGACATGGGGTCACTGAAGCTTTCTTT. This translates into CASSGHGVTEAFF.

The chain uses TRBV11-3 and TRBJ2-6; the D is unclear. The V end was cut by 2 bases, the J end by 0 bases, with 5 bases between. CDR1 is SGHNT, CDR2 YENEEA, per germline. The CDR3 contains 15 residues. The chain's CDR3 is CASSLSISGANVLTF. CDR3 DNA sequence: TGTGCCAGCAGCTTATCCATCTCTGGGGCCAACGTCCTGACTTTC.

This chain uses TRBV2 with TRBJ2-1, with a possible D match to TRBD1 (5 bases). Germline values: CDR1 SNHLY, CDR2 FYNNEI. The CDR3 is made up of 16 amino acids. The V end lost 6 bases, the J end lost 1 base, and 16 bases lay between the germline ends. The chain's CDR3 is CASRDSTGISYNEQFF. In DNA form, the CDR3 reads TGTGCCAGCAGGGATTCAACAGGAATTTCCTACAATGAGCAGTTCTTC.

The chain couples TRBV4-3 to TRBJ2-3; TRBD1 is a possible D gene (7 bases). V gave up 0 bases and J gave up 3 bases, with 19 bases separating them. The CDR3 is made up of 18 amino acids. Germline CDR1 reads LGHNA; CDR2 reads YSLEER. This CDR3 reads CASSQEPWGRGRTDTQYF. The CDR3 DNA reads as TGCGCCAGCAGCCAAGAACCATGGGGCAGGGGGAGGACAGATACGCAGTATTTT.

The J gene is TRBJ1-2, the V gene TRBV7-3; TRBD1 matches at 8 bases. CDR3 size: 13 residues. V dropped 4 bases and J dropped 5; count of bases not matched to a gene: 3. Germline V gene lookup returns CDR1 SGHTA and CDR2 FQGTGA. The CDR3 DNA reads as TGTGCCAGCAGCTCCACAGGGGGTTATGGCTACACCTTC. This translates into CASSSTGGYGYTF.

The CDR3 DNA reads TGTGCCAGTAGTATCGACAGGGGAATAAGCTCCTACGAGCAGTACTTC. Its translation is CASSIDRGISSYEQYF. The chain links TRBV19 to TRBJ2-7, with 8 bases matching TRBD1. J gave up 0 bases and V 3 bases, and 7 bases lay outside the gene matches. Germline assignment: CDR1 LNHDA and CDR2 SQIVND (reference sequence). CDR3 length: 16 residues.

The chain joins TRBV25-1 to TRBJ1-1; 10 nucleotides match TRBD1. Looked up from germline, CDR1 is MGHDK and CDR2 is SYGVNS. The CDR3 is 15 residues long. With V trimmed by 8 bases and J by 4 bases, 10 bases remained unmatched. CDR3 bases: TGTGCCAGCCGGAGGGGGACAGGGGTTTTCACTGAAGCTTTCTTT. It translates to CASRRGTGVFTEAFF.

The J gene is TRBJ1-5, the V gene TRBV6-1; D gene unclear. Trimming stripped 6 bases from V and 0 bases from J, with 9 bases between. CDR3 length: 14 residues. Germline V gene data show CDR1 as MNHNS and CDR2 as SASEGT. CDR3 sequence: CASSAGFSNQPQHF. The CDR3 DNA follows: TGTGCCAGCAGCGCCGGGTTTAGCAATCAGCCCCAGCATTTT.